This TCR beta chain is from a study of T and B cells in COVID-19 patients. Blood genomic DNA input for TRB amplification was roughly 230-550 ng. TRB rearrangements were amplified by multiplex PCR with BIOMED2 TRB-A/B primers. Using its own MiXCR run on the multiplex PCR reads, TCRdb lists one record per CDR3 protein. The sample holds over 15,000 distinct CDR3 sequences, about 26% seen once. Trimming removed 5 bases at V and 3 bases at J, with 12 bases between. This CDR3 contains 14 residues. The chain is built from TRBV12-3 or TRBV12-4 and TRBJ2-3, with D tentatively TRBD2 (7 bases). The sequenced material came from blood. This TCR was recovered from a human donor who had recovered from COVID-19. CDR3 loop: CASSRGRGTDTQYF. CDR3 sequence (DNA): TGTGCCAGCAGTCGGGGGCGGGGGACAGATACGCAGTATTTT.